A selection of T cell receptor beta chains follows, all from one sample in a study of shared clonotypes between healthy human individuals. Libraries were prepared by immunoSEQ multiplex PCR; TCRdb keeps only in-frame clonotypes and omits some of them. The data hold 800,000 to 1,200,000 clones, with around three quarters observed a single time. Sequencing used memory CD4+ T cells from PBMCs. The receptors come from a man in his late teens or twenties in good health. Some clones in this sample may be carry-over from other donors' samples. Both conserved end residues are part of each CDR3. Each record gives: clone size, D gene, J gene, V gene, CDR3 protein, CDR3 DNA. D genes are given only for firm matches. Expanded clones get a size class; other rows say once, few or many, or leave the size out.

abundance: NA
d_gene: TRBD1
j_gene: TRBJ2-7
v_gene: TRBV7-2
CDR3aa: CASSLGTGAYEQYF
CDR3nt: TGTGCCAGCAGCTTAGGTACAGGGGCCTACGAGCAGTACTTC

abundance: NA
d_gene: TRBD1
j_gene: TRBJ2-1
v_gene: TRBV11-3
CDR3aa: CASSLGTGVNEQFF
CDR3nt: TGTGCCAGCAGCTTAGGGACAGGGGTCAATGAGCAGTTCTTC

abundance: NA
d_gene: TRBD1
j_gene: TRBJ1-1
v_gene: TRBV7-9
CDR3aa: CASSLSVIWDRRMNTEAFF
CDR3nt: TGTGCCAGCAGCTTAAGCGTGATTTGGGACAGAAGAATGAACACTGAAGCTTTCTTT

abundance: NA
d_gene: TRBD1
j_gene: TRBJ2-1
v_gene: TRBV7-9
CDR3aa: CASSSRARGRDEQFF
CDR3nt: TGTGCCAGCAGCTCCCGGGCCAGGGGGCGGGATGAGCAGTTCTTC

abundance: NA
d_gene: NA
j_gene: TRBJ1-2
v_gene: TRBV12-2
CDR3aa: CASRLPGTEYGYTF
CDR3nt: TGTGCAAGTCGCCTTCCCGGGACAGAGTATGGCTACACCTTC

abundance: NA
d_gene: NA
j_gene: TRBJ2-7
v_gene: TRBV2
CDR3aa: CASSDYREGEQYF
CDR3nt: TGTGCCAGCAGTGATTACAGGGAAGGCGAGCAGTACTTC

abundance: NA
d_gene: NA
j_gene: TRBJ2-3
v_gene: TRBV5-1
CDR3aa: CASSLEGGGVGTDTQYF
CDR3nt: TGCGCCAGCAGCTTGGAAGGAGGCGGGGTGGGCACAGATACGCAGTATTTT

abundance: NA
d_gene: TRBD2
j_gene: TRBJ2-2
v_gene: TRBV5-1
CDR3aa: CASSSRLAGNTGELFF
CDR3nt: TGCGCCAGCAGCTCCAGACTAGCGGGTAACACCGGGGAGCTGTTTTTT

abundance: once
d_gene: NA
j_gene: TRBJ1-1
v_gene: TRBV19
CDR3aa: CASTIGPGAHVNTEAFF
CDR3nt: TGTGCCAGTACAATAGGCCCGGGAGCGCATGTGAACACTGAAGCTTTCTTT

abundance: NA
d_gene: TRBD2
j_gene: TRBJ2-3
v_gene: TRBV5-1
CDR3aa: CASSLGLASTDTQYF
CDR3nt: TGCGCCAGCAGCCTGGGACTAGCTAGCACAGATACGCAGTATTTT

abundance: few
d_gene: TRBD2
j_gene: TRBJ2-2
v_gene: TRBV27
CDR3aa: CASSLVFGREPGGELFF
CDR3nt: TGTGCCAGCAGTTTAGTATTTGGGCGGGAGCCAGGCGGGGAGCTGTTTTTT

abundance: NA
d_gene: NA
j_gene: TRBJ1-5
v_gene: TRBV18
CDR3aa: CASSPFHTVEPQHF
CDR3nt: TGTGCCAGCTCACCATTTCATACAGTTGAGCCCCAGCATTTT

abundance: NA
d_gene: TRBD1
j_gene: TRBJ1-2
v_gene: TRBV7-9
CDR3aa: CASSFIPQGNYGYTF
CDR3nt: TGTGCCAGCAGCTTTATCCCACAGGGGAACTATGGCTACACCTTC

abundance: NA
d_gene: NA
j_gene: TRBJ2-5
v_gene: TRBV7-2
CDR3aa: CASSLFSLAGSETQYF
CDR3nt: TGTGCCAGCAGCTTATTCTCACTGGCGGGGTCGGAGACCCAGTACTTC

abundance: NA
d_gene: NA
j_gene: TRBJ1-5
v_gene: TRBV2
CDR3aa: CASSGRDKNQPQHF
CDR3nt: TGTGCCAGCAGTGGACGGGACAAAAATCAGCCCCAGCATTTT

abundance: few
d_gene: TRBD2
j_gene: TRBJ2-7
v_gene: TRBV27
CDR3aa: CASSLKTSGNRAIYEQYF
CDR3nt: TGTGCCAGCAGTTTAAAGACTAGCGGGAATAGGGCAATCTACGAGCAGTACTTC

abundance: NA
d_gene: NA
j_gene: TRBJ2-1
v_gene: TRBV9
CDR3aa: CASSVAGNTLYNEQFF
CDR3nt: TGTGCCAGCAGCGTAGCTGGAAACACCCTCTACAATGAGCAGTTCTTC

abundance: few
d_gene: NA
j_gene: TRBJ1-5
v_gene: TRBV30
CDR3aa: CAWDEPGTNQPQHF
CDR3nt: TGTGCCTGGGACGAGCCAGGGACAAATCAGCCCCAGCATTTT

abundance: once
d_gene: NA
j_gene: TRBJ1-2
v_gene: TRBV30
CDR3aa: CAWSAGAGHFGYTF
CDR3nt: TGTGCCTGGAGCGCTGGGGCAGGGCATTTTGGCTACACCTTC

abundance: NA
d_gene: NA
j_gene: TRBJ2-7
v_gene: TRBV6-4
CDR3aa: CASSDSMASEQYF
CDR3nt: TGTGCCAGCAGTGACTCGATGGCTAGCGAGCAGTACTTC

abundance: NA
d_gene: NA
j_gene: TRBJ2-1
v_gene: TRBV7-3
CDR3aa: CASSVDSYNEQFF
CDR3nt: TGTGCCAGCAGCGTGGACTCCTACAATGAGCAGTTCTTC

abundance: NA
d_gene: NA
j_gene: TRBJ1-5
v_gene: TRBV28
CDR3aa: CASSVQAQPQHF
CDR3nt: TGTGCCAGCAGTGTGCAGGCTCAGCCCCAGCATTTT

abundance: NA
d_gene: NA
j_gene: TRBJ2-7
v_gene: TRBV19
CDR3aa: CASSPDTSYEQYF
CDR3nt: TGTGCCAGTAGCCCGGACACCTCATACGAGCAGTACTTC

abundance: NA
d_gene: NA
j_gene: TRBJ1-2
v_gene: TRBV10-3
CDR3aa: CATSGGGSGYTF
CDR3nt: TGTGCCACCAGCGGGGGGGGCTCTGGCTACACCTTC

abundance: NA
d_gene: NA
j_gene: TRBJ2-2
v_gene: TRBV11-2
CDR3aa: CASTDTGSPGELFF
CDR3nt: TGTGCCAGCACGGACACAGGGTCCCCCGGGGAGCTGTTTTTT

abundance: NA
d_gene: NA
j_gene: TRBJ2-1
v_gene: TRBV11-1
CDR3aa: CASSSMGLSFSYNEQFF
CDR3nt: TGTGCCAGCAGCAGTATGGGACTTTCCTTCTCCTACAATGAGCAGTTCTTC